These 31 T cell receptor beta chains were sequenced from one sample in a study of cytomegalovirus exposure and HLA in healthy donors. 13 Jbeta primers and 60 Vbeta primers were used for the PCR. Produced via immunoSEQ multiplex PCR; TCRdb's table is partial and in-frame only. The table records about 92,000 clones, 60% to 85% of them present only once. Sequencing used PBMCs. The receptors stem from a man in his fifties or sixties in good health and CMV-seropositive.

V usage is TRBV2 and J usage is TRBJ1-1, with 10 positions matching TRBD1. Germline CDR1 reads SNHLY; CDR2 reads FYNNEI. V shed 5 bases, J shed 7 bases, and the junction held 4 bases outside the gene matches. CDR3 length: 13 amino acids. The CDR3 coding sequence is TGTGCCAGCAGTTGGGGGACAGGGGATGAAGCTTTCTTT. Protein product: CASSWGTGDEAFF.

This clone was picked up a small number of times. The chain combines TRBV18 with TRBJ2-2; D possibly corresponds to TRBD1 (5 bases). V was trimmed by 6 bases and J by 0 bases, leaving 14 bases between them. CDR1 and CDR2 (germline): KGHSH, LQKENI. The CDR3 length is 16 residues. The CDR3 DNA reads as TGTGCCAGCTCGTCGCAGGGTGGCGCGAACACCGGGGAGCTGTTTTTT. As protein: CASSSQGGANTGELFF.

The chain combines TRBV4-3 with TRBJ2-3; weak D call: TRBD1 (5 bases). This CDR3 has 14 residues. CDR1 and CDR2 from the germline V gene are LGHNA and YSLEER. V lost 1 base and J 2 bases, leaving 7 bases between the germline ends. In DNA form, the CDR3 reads TGCGCCAGCAGCCAAGGACAGACCACAGATACGCAGTATTTT. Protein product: CASSQGQTTDTQYF.

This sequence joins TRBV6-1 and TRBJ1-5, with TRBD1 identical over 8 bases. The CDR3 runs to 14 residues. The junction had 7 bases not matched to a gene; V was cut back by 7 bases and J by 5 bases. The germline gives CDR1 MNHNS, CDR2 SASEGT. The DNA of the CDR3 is TGTGCCAGCATCCTTGACAGGGGCGATCAGCCCCAGCATTTT. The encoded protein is CASILDRGDQPQHF.

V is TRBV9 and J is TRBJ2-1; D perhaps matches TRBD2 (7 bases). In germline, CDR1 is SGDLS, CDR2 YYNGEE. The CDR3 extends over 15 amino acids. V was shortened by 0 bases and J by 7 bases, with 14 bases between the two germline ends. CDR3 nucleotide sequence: TGTGCCAGCAGCGTAGAGGGAGGGGGGGGGAATGAGCAGTTCTTC. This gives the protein CASSVEGGGGNEQFF.

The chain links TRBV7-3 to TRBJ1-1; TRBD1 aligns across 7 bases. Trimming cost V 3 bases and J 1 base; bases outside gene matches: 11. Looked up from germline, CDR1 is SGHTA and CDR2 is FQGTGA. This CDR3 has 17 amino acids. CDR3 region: CASSLMAPGQKNTEAFF. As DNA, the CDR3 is TGTGCCAGCAGCTTGATGGCTCCGGGACAGAAGAACACTGAAGCTTTCTTT.

CDR3 amino acids: CASSLLQGSTEAFF. In nucleotides, the CDR3 is TGTGCCAGCAGCTTACTTCAGGGTTCCACTGAAGCTTTCTTT. This chain connects TRBV9 to TRBJ1-1; D perhaps matches TRBD1 (5 bases). The V end was cut by 4 bases, the J end by 4 bases, with 14 bases between. This CDR3 region has 14 residues. Germline loops: CDR1 SGDLS, CDR2 YYNGEE.

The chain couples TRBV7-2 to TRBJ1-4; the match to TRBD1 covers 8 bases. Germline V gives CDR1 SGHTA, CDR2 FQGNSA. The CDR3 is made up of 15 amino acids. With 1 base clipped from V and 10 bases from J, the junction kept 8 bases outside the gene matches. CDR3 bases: TGTGCCAGCAGCTTAGTTTTTAACAGGGGGGGAAAACTGTTTTTT. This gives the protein CASSLVFNRGGKLFF.

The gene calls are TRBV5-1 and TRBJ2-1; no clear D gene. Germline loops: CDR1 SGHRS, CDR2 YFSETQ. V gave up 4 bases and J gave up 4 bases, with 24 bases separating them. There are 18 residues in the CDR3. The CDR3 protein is CASSLEIIGRPPYNEQFF. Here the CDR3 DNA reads TGCGCCAGCAGCCTTGAAATAATCGGCAGGCCCCCTTACAATGAGCAGTTCTTC.

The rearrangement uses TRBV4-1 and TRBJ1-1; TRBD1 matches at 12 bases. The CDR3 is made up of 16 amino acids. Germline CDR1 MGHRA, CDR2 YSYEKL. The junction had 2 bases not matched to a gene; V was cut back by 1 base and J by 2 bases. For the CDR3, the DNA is TGCGCCAGCAGCCAAGTGGGACAGGGGGCAAACACTGAAGCTTTCTTT. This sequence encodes CASSQVGQGANTEAFF.

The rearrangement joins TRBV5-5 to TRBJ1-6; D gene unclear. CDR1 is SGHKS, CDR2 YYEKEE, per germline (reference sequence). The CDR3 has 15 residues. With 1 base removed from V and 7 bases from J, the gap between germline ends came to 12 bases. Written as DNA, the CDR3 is TGTGCCAGCAGCTTGATACCCGGCGGGAATTCACCCCTCCACTTT. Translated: CASSLIPGGNSPLHF.

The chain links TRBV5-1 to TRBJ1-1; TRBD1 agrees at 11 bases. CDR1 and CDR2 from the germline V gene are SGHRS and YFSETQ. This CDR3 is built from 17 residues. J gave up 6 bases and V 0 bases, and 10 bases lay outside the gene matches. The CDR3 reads CASSLAGQGALGAEAFF. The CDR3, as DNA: TGCGCCAGCAGCTTGGCTGGACAGGGGGCACTAGGGGCTGAAGCTTTCTTT.

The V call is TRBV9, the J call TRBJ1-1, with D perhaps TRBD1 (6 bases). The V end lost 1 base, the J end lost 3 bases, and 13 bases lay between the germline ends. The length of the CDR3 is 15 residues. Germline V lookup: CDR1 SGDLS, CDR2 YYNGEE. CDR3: CASSVMGGLDTEAFF. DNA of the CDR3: TGTGCCAGCAGCGTAATGGGGGGGCTGGACACTGAAGCTTTCTTT.

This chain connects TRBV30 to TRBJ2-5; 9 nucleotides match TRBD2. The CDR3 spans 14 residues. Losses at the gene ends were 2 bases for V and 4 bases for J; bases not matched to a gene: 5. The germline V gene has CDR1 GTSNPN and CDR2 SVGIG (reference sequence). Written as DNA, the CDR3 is TGTGCCTGGAGTTCCTTAGCGGGGGTAGAGACCCAGTACTTC. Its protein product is CAWSSLAGVETQYF.

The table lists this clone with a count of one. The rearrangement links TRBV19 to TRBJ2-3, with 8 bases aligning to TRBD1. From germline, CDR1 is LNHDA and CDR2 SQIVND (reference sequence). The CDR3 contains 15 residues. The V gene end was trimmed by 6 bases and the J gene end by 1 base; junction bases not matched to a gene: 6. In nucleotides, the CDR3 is TGTGCCAGTAGGGGAGACAGGGGCGGCACAGATACGCAGTATTTT. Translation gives CASRGDRGGTDTQYF.

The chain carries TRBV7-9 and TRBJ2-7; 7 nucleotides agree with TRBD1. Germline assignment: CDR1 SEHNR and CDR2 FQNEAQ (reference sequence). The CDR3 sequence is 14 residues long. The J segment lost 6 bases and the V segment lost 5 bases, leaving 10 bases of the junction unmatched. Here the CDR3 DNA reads TGTGCCAGCAGCCCTCCGGACAGGATAAGCGAGCAGTACTTC. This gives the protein CASSPPDRISEQYF.

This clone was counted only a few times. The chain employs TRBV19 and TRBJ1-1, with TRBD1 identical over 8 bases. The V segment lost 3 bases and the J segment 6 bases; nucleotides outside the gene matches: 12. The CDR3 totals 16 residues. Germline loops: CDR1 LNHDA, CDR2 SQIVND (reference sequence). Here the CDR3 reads CASSMGNRGNGAEAFF. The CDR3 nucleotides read TGTGCCAGTAGTATGGGGAACAGGGGGAATGGGGCTGAAGCTTTCTTT. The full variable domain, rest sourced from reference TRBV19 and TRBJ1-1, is DGGITQSPKYLFRKEGQNVTLSCEQNLNHDAMYWYRQDPGQGLRLIYYSQIVNDFQKGDIAEGYSVSREKKESFPLTVTSAQKNPTAFYLCASSMGNRGNGAEAFFGQGTRLTVV.

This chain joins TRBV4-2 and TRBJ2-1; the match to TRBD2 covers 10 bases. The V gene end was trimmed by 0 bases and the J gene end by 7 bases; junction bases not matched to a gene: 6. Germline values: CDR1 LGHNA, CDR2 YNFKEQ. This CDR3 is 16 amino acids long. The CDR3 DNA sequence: TGTGCCAGCAGCCAAGATCGCCAGCGGGGGGGGAATGAGCAGTTCTTC. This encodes CASSQDRQRGGNEQFF.

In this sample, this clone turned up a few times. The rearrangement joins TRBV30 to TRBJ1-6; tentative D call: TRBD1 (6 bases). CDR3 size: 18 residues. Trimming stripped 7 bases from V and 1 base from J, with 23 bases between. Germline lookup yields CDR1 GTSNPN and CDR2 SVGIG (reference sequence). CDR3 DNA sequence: TGTGCCTTCGCTTGGGGGCCGCGTAGAGGGTCCTATAATTCACCCCTCCACTTT. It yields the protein CAFAWGPRRGSYNSPLHF. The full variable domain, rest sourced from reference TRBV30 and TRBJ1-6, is SQTIHQWPATLVQPVGSPLSLECTVEGTSNPNLYWYRQAAGRGLQLLFYSVGIGQISSEVPQNLSASRPQDRQFILSSKKLLLSDSGFYLCAFAWGPRRGSYNSPLHFGNGTRLTVT.

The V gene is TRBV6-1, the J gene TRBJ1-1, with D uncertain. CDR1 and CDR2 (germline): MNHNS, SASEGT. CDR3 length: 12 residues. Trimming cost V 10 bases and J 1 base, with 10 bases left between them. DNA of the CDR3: TGTGCCACTAGTGGGAGGAACACTGAAGCTTTCTTT. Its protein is CATSGRNTEAFF.

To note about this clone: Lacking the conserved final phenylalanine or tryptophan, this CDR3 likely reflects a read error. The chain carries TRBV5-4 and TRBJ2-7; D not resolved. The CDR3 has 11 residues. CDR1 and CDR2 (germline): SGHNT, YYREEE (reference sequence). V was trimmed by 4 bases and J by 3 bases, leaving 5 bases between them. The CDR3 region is CASSGDYEQYL. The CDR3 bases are TGTGCCAGCAGCGGGGACTACGAGCAGTACCTC.

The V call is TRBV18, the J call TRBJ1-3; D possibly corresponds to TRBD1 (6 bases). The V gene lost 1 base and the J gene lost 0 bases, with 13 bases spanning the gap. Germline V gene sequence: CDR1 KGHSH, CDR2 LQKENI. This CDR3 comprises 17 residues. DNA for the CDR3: TGTGCCAGCTCACCACTGACAGGCCCTAGCTCTGGAAACACCATATATTTT. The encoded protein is CASSPLTGPSSGNTIYF.

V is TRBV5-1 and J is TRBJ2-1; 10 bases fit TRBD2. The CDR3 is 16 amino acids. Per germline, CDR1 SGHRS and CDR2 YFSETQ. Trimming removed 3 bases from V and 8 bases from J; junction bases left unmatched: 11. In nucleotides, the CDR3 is TGCGCCAGCAGCTCCTCCTCCCAGCGGGGGGGGGATGAGCAGTTCTTC. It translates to CASSSSSQRGGDEQFF.

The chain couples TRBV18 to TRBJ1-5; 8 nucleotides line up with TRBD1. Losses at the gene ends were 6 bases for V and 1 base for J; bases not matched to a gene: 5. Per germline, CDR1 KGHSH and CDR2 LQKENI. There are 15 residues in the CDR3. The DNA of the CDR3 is TGTGCCAGCTCCCTTCAGGGGGCCAGCAATCAGCCCCAGCATTTT. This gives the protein CASSLQGASNQPQHF.

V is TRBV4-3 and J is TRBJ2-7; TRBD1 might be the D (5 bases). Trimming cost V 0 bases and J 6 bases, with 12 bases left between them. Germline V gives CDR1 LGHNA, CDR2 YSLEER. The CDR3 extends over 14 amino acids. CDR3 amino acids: CASSQDQGRGEQYF. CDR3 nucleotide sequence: TGCGCCAGCAGCCAAGATCAGGGAAGGGGCGAGCAGTACTTC.

The CDR3 bases are TGTGCTAGTGGTTTCCCCCTCAGCTCTAGCGAGCAGTACTTC. Protein: CASGFPLSSSEQYF. This chain joins TRBV12-5 and TRBJ2-7, with D uncertain. V was pared by 3 bases and J by 6 bases, with 15 bases between. The CDR3 spans 14 residues. Germline CDR1 LGHNT, CDR2 FRNRAP.

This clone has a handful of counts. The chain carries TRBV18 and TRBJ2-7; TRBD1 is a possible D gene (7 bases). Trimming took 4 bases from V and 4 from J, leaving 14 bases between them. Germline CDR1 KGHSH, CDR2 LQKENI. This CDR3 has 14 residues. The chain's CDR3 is CASSQNAGGYEQYF. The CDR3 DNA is TGTGCCAGCTCACAGAATGCAGGGGGGTACGAGCAGTACTTC.

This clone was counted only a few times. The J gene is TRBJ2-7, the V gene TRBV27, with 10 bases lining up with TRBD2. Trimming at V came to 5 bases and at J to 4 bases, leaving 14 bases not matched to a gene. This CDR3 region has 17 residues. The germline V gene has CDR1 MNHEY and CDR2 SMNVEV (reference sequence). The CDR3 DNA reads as TGTGCCAGCAGTGCTGCCTGGGTGCTAGCGGGGGTTTACGAGCAGTACTTC. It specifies CASSAAWVLAGVYEQYF.

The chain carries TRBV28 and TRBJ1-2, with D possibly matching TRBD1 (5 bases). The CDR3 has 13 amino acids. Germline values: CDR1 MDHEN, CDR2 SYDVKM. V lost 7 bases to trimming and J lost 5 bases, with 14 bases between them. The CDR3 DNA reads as TGTGCCAGCACTCCCCCGGGGGTTTATGGCTACACCTTC. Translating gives CASTPPGVYGYTF.

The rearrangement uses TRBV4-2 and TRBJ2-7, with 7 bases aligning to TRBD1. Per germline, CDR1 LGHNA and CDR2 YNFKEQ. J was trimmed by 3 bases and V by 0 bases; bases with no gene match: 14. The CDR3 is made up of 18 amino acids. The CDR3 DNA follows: TGTGCCAGCAGCCAAGAAAGGTTCCGACCGGGACAGAACTACGAGCAGTACTTC. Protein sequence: CASSQERFRPGQNYEQYF.

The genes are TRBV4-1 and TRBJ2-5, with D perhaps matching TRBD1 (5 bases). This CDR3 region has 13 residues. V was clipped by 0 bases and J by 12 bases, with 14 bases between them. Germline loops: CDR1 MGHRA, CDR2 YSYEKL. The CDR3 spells CASSQEWAEGEYF. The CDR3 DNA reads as TGCGCCAGCAGCCAAGAATGGGCAGAAGGGGAGTACTTC.